This note documents a single T cell receptor (beta chain) sequence. Its antigen is unknown. Other nucleotide sequences in the sample specify the same CDR3. The data stem from a study of beta chain features in type 1 diabetes. Study conclusions and caveats: More deletions and fewer insertions at VDJ junctions were found in patients with type 1 diabetes.

The isolated RNA, all of it, was reverse transcribed, so expressed TCRB transcripts were what got sequenced. Sequenced by immunoSEQ multiplex PCR; TCRdb stores in-frame clones only, minus some. This table has hundreds of thousands of clones, around 15% appearing once. Germline loops: CDR1 SEHNR, CDR2 FQNEAQ (reference sequence). The CDR3 has 12 amino acids. V was clipped by 1 base and J by 3 bases, with 3 bases between them. V is TRBV7-9 and J is TRBJ1-1, with unresolved D. The clonotype comes from a man in his late teens or twenties in good health. The sample was naive CD4+ T cells from blood. The DNA of the CDR3 is TGTGCCAGCAGCTTAGTTGACACTGAAGCTTTCTTT. Translated: CASSLVDTEAFF.